The clone carrying this TCR beta chain was detected a few times. Its target is unknown. The record originates from a study of Graves' ophthalmopathy and Graves' hyperthyroidism. Study-wide findings and caveats: Most thyroid clonotypes with frequency above 0.001 were detected in blood too.

Trimming shortened V by 3 bases and J by 7 bases, and 13 bases separated the two germline ends. This CDR3 contains 13 residues. In germline, CDR1 is KGHSH, CDR2 LQKENI. Transcripts of RNA were the source for amplifying TCR beta CDR3 regions. HTBI primers served in a first-round RT-PCR, which a second-round multiplex PCR followed. Each CDR3 protein gets one entry after TCRdb re-called the multiplex PCR reads with MiXCR. This table holds roughly 480,000 distinct CDR3 sequences, 13% to 15% found once. Sequenced sample: blood. The source is a woman between 25 and 40 years old with Graves' ophthalmopathy. This sequence joins TRBV18 and TRBJ2-7; tentative D call: TRBD2 (5 bases). CDR3 DNA: TGTGCCAGCTCACCTAGCGCCGCCAGAGAGCAGTACTTC. It encodes CASSPSAAREQYF.